This entry lists 2 T cell receptor beta chains sequenced from one sample in a study of cytomegalovirus exposure and HLA in healthy donors. Profiled with immunoSEQ multiplex PCR; TCRdb holds only in-frame clones, not every one. The sample lists roughly 300,000 clones; roughly 87% were seen once. Input material: PBMCs. These receptors all come from a woman younger than 45 in good health and CMV-seropositive.

The J gene is TRBJ2-1, the V gene TRBV19, with TRBD1 identical over 7 bases. The CDR3 sequence is 14 residues long. The trim removed 6 bases at V and 4 bases at J, leaving 6 bases unmatched. Germline V gives CDR1 LNHDA, CDR2 SQIVND (reference sequence). The CDR3: CASRQTGLYNEQFF. The CDR3 DNA reads as TGTGCCAGTAGGCAGACAGGGCTTTACAATGAGCAGTTCTTC.

The chain combines TRBV29-1 with TRBJ2-3; 8 bases are shared with TRBD2. Germline V gene data show CDR1 as SQVTM and CDR2 as ANQGSEA. V was pared by 6 bases and J by 5 bases, with 16 bases of the junction left unmatched. The CDR3 spans 16 residues. CDR3 nucleotides: TGCAGCGTCCTAGAGCGGGAGAGTTACGGTCGAGATACGCAGTATTTT. Translated: CSVLERESYGRDTQYF.